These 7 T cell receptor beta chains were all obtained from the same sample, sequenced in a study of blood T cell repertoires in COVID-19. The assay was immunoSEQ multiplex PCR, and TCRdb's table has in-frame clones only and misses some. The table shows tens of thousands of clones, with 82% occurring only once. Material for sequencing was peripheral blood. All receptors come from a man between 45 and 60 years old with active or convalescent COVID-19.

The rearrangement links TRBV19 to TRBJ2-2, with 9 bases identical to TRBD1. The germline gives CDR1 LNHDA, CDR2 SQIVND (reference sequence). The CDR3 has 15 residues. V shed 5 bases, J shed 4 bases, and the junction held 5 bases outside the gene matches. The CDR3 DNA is TGTGCCAGTAGTCCGGGGACAGGGAGCACCGGGGAGCTGTTTTTT. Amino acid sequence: CASSPGTGSTGELFF.

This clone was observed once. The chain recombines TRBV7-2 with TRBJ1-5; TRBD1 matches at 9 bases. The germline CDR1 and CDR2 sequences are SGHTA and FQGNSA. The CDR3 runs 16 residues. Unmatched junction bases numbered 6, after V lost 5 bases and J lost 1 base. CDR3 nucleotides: TGTGCCAGCAGCCCGGGACAGGGAGGCAGCAATCAGCCCCAGCATTTT. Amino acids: CASSPGQGGSNQPQHF.

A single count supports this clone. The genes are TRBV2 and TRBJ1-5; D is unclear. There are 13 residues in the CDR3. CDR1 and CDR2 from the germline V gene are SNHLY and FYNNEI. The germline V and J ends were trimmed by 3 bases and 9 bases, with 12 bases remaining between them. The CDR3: CASSDRPGGPQHF. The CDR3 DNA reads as TGTGCCAGCAGTGATAGACCTGGAGGGCCCCAGCATTTT.

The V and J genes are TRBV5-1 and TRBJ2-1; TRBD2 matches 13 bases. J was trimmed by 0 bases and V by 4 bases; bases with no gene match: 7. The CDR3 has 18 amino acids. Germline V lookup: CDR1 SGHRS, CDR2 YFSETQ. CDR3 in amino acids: CASSGGLAGVSSYNEQFF. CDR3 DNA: TGCGCCAGCAGCGGAGGACTAGCGGGGGTAAGCTCCTACAATGAGCAGTTCTTC.

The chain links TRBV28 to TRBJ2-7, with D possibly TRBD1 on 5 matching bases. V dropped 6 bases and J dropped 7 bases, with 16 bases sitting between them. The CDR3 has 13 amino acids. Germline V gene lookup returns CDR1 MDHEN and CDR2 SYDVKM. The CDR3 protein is CASSPPDRREQYF. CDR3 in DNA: TGTGCCAGCAGCCCTCCTGACAGACGGGAGCAGTACTTC.

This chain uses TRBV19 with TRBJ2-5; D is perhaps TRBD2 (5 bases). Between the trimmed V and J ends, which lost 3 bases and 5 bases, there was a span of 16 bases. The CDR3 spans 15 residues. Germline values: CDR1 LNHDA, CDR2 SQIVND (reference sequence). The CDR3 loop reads CASSIGGGQAETQYF. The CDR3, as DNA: TGTGCCAGTAGTATCGGTGGAGGCCAGGCGGAGACCCAGTACTTC.

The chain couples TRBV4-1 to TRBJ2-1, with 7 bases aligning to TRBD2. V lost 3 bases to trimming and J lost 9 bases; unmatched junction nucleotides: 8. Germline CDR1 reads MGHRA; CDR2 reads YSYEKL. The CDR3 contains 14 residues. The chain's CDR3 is CASSQPRTRVEQFF. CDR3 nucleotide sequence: TGCGCCAGCAGCCAGCCCCGGACTAGGGTTGAGCAGTTCTTC.